A selection of T cell receptor beta chains follows, all from one sample in a study of pediatric ulcerative colitis. Profiled with immunoSEQ multiplex PCR; TCRdb holds only in-frame clones, not every one. The sample lists 55,000 to 70,000 clones; 87% were seen once. The sequencing input was blood. The receptors here all came from a boy younger than 18 who was a control in a study of pediatric ulcerative colitis. Each CDR3 is given with its conserved first and last residue. The D gene is left open where the match is weak. Size values are once, few and many counts, or a class for expanded clones, and some rows have none.

TRBJ1-5 once TRBV21-1 . CASSKCEHRGSCNQPQHF TGTGCCAGCAGCAAATGTGAACATCGAGGCTCTTGCAATCAGCCCCAGCATTTT
TRBJ1-1 . TRBV10-1 . CASSDGSENTEAFF TGCGCCAGCAGTGACGGCAGTGAGAACACTGAAGCTTTCTTT
TRBJ2-3 . TRBV19 TRBD2 CASSGRVSTDTQYF TGTGCCAGTAGCGGGAGGGTGAGCACAGATACGCAGTATTTT
TRBJ1-2 . TRBV2 . CASSGAIQGVGGYTF TGTGCCAGCAGTGGGGCGATACAGGGAGTAGGGGGCTACACCTTC
TRBJ2-3 . TRBV7-2 . CASSPAVLGDTQYF TGTGCCAGCAGCCCCGCCGTCCTAGGGGATACGCAGTATTTT
TRBJ2-6 . TRBV13 TRBD1 CASSIGQGPGANVLTF TGTGCCAGCAGCATAGGACAGGGTCCCGGGGCCAACGTCCTGACTTTC
TRBJ2-7 . TRBV11-2 . CASSLEVTVLYEQYF TGTGCCAGCAGCTTAGAGGTGACAGTTTTATACGAGCAGTACTTC
TRBJ1-3 . TRBV5-4 . CASSLDWGTGNTIYF TGTGCCAGCAGCTTGGACTGGGGTACTGGAAACACCATATATTTT
TRBJ2-3 . TRBV4-3 . CASSQDRNPDTQYF TGCGCCAGCAGCCAAGATAGGAATCCAGATACGCAGTATTTT
TRBJ2-7 . TRBV5-8 . CASSLDRRAHYEQYF TGTGCCAGCAGCTTGGACCGAAGAGCGCACTACGAGCAGTACTTC
TRBJ2-1 . TRBV19 TRBD2 CASIEASGRANFHNEQFF TGTGCCAGTATCGAGGCTAGCGGGAGGGCTAATTTCCACAATGAGCAGTTCTTC
TRBJ1-2 . TRBV27 . CASSLTGNYGYTF TGTGCCAGCAGTTTAACAGGCAACTATGGCTACACCTTC
TRBJ2-1 . TRBV4-2 TRBD2 CASSQDSTSGSLEQFF TGTGCCAGCAGCCAAGATAGCACTAGCGGGAGTCTTGAGCAGTTCTTC
TRBJ2-7 . TRBV6-1 TRBD1 CASSEAPGQAYEQYF TGTGCCAGCAGTGAAGCGCCCGGACAGGCCTACGAGCAGTACTTC
TRBJ1-2 . TRBV27 . CASSPHHGGYTF TGTGCCAGCAGTCCTCACCACGGGGGCTACACCTTC
TRBJ1-1 . TRBV2 . CASSEFENTEAFF TGTGCCAGCAGTGAATTCGAAAACACTGAAGCTTTCTTT
TRBJ2-2 . TRBV5-1 TRBD1 CASSLMGTGLTGELFF TGCGCCAGCAGCTTGATGGGGACAGGGTTAACCGGGGAGCTGTTTTTT
TRBJ1-5 . TRBV12-2 . CASRQQGPDKPQHF TGTGCAAGTCGCCAACAGGGCCCGGATAAGCCCCAGCATTTT
TRBJ2-7 . TRBV6-5 . CATHRDLPYEQYF TGTGCCACCCACCGGGACCTACCCTACGAGCAGTACTTC
TRBJ2-2 . TRBV7-7 . CASSEDYNTGELFF TGTGCTAGCAGCGAGGATTACAACACCGGGGAGCTGTTTTTT
TRBJ2-2 . TRBV7-8 TRBD1 CASSFVYRDRVLMGTGELFF TGTGCCAGCAGCTTCGTTTACCGGGACAGGGTTCTAATGGGCACCGGGGAGCTGTTTTTT
TRBJ2-2 . TRBV7-8 . CASRTTGELFF TGTGCCAGCCGAACGACCGGGGAGCTGTTTTTT
TRBJ2-7 . TRBV5-5 . CASSLEGTPYEQYF TGTGCCAGCAGCTTGGAGGGGACTCCCTACGAGCAGTACTTC
TRBJ1-5 . TRBV7-2 . CASSLVLDWEHGNQPQHF TGTGCCAGCAGCTTAGTACTAGATTGGGAACATGGCAATCAGCCCCAGCATTTT
TRBJ1-5 . TRBV28 TRBD1 CASSPAGTGINQPQHF TGTGCCAGCAGTCCCGCCGGGACAGGGATCAATCAGCCCCAGCATTTT
TRBJ2-2 few TRBV5-4 . CASSLSGRELFF TGTGCCAGCAGCTTGAGTGGGAGGGAGCTGTTTTTT
TRBJ2-3 . TRBV19 . CASSIRRDTQYF TGTGCCAGTAGTATTAGGCGTGATACGCAGTATTTT
TRBJ1-4 . TRBV30 . CAWSAGPNEKLFF TGTGCCTGGAGCGCAGGACCTAATGAAAAACTGTTTTTT
TRBJ2-4 . TRBV2 . CASTLGGGKNIQYF TGTGCCAGCACCCTCGGGGGTGGGAAAAACATTCAGTACTTC
TRBJ1-3 . TRBV11-2 . CASSLEHTNTIYF TGTGCCAGCAGCTTAGAACACACGAACACCATATATTTT
TRBJ2-7 . TRBV7-9 . CASSLGTAIYEQYF TGTGCCAGCAGCTTAGGGACAGCGATCTACGAGCAGTACTTC
TRBJ2-7 . TRBV19 . CASSIEAVVSYEQYF TGTGCCAGTAGTATAGAGGCGGTCGTCTCCTACGAGCAGTACTTC
TRBJ1-6 . TRBV27 TRBD1 CASCLEHGTENSPLHF TGTGCCAGCTGCCTTGAGCATGGGACAGAGAATTCACCCCTCCACTTT
TRBJ1-2 . TRBV5-1 TRBD1 CASSLGPTWTGGVDNYGYTF TGCGCCAGCAGCTTGGGACCCACGTGGACAGGCGGCGTGGATAACTATGGCTACACCTTC
TRBJ2-5 . TRBV10-2 TRBD1 CASSTGGETQYF TGCGCCAGCAGCACAGGGGGAGAGACCCAGTACTTC
TRBJ1-1 . TRBV19 . CASIKNTEAFF TGTGCCAGTATAAAGAACACTGAAGCTTTCTTT
TRBJ1-5 . TRBV7-8 . CASSLFSQEPSNQPQHF TGTGCCAGCAGCCTTTTTTCACAGGAGCCTAGCAATCAGCCCCAGCATTTT
TRBJ1-1 . TRBV10-2 . CASSQGAEAFF TGCGCCAGCAGTCAGGGTGCTGAAGCTTTCTTT
TRBJ2-1 . TRBV7-6 . CASSLARGANEQFF TGTGCCAGCAGCTTAGCGCGAGGGGCGAATGAGCAGTTCTTC
TRBJ1-2 . TRBV7-2 TRBD1 CASSVTGTENGYTF TGTGCCAGCAGCGTTACCGGGACAGAGAATGGCTACACCTTC
TRBJ1-4 . TRBV7-9 TRBD1 CASSLVRQGAYNNEKLFF TGTGCCAGCAGCTTAGTACGGCAGGGGGCCTATAATAATGAAAAACTGTTTTTT
TRBJ1-2 . TRBV23-1 TRBD1 CASTQKDRVRDYGYTF TGCGCCAGCACCCAGAAGGACAGGGTTCGGGACTATGGCTACACCTTC
TRBJ1-1 . TRBV2 . CASSFGPQNTEAFF TGTGCCAGCAGTTTCGGTCCTCAGAACACTGAAGCTTTCTTT
TRBJ2-7 . TRBV19 . CASSLRPGSGYEQYF TGTGCCAGTAGCCTGAGGCCCGGGAGTGGGTACGAGCAGTACTTC
TRBJ2-3 . TRBV7-2 . CASSPGGRKLTDTQYF TGTGCCAGCAGCCCCGGGGGGCGTAAACTTACAGATACGCAGTATTTT